This T cell receptor beta chain originates from a study of T-cell memory formation after mild COVID-19. Study in general: Largely donor-specific sequence clusters came from a couple of donors. General study points: Of the contracting clones, CD4+ ones lay mainly in CM and EM, and CD8+ ones in EMRA.

cDNA libraries for TCR alpha and TCR beta, carrying sample barcodes and UMIs, came from 5'RACE with constant-segment primers. Each CDR3 protein is one row after TCRdb ran MiXCR on the 5' RACE reads. The data contain around 250,000 distinct CDR3 sequences, around 15% of them seen just once; the ten biggest clones take up more than 20%. In the case of this clonotype: Its matching antigen is unknown.

CDR3 length: 14 amino acids. Trimming removed 2 bases from V and 8 bases from J; junction bases left unmatched: 10. Germline V CDR1 and CDR2: GTSNPN, SVGIG (reference sequence). The sample consisted of PBMCs or a T cell subset sorted from them (not recorded which). This chain uses TRBV30 with TRBJ1-2; 8 bases are shared with TRBD1. The receptor's source is a man in his late teens or twenties who had mild COVID-19 (a few samples of this study predate the infection). Cell type and time point are not known. The CDR3: CAWSTGTGKEGYTF. CDR3 nucleotides: TGTGCCTGGAGTACCGGGACAGGCAAGGAGGGCTACACCTTC.